A selection of T cell receptor beta chains follows, all from one sample in a study of T cells in Graves' hyperthyroidism and ophthalmopathy. TCRdb fed the multiplex PCR reads into MiXCR, producing one record per CDR3 protein. The repertoire holds a few hundred thousand distinct CDR3 sequences, around 20% seen once, with about a quarter in the top ten. The sample comprised blood. These receptors originate from a man aged 18-30 years with Graves' hyperthyroidism. Both conserved end residues are part of each CDR3. Rows give clone size only sometimes, using once, few, many, or a class for an expanded clone.

CASSLEVVDEQYF	TRBV7-8	TRBJ2-7	many
CASTMPEGGLNSYEQYF	TRBV2	TRBJ2-7	many
CASAQTASQETQYF	TRBV11-2	TRBJ2-5	many
CSVPRALAGDGEQYF	TRBV29-1	TRBJ2-7	few
CASKAGGRGYTF	TRBV28	TRBJ1-2	few
CASGWEQYF	TRBV2	TRBJ2-7	many
CASSELTGSQETQYF	TRBV6-4	TRBJ2-5	many
CASSYQDGEAFF	TRBV6-5	TRBJ1-1	many
CASGGGDRGNYGYTF	TRBV6-2/TRBV6-3	TRBJ1-2	once
CASSHLPGQPQHF	TRBV14	TRBJ1-5	many
CAISVTVQETQYF	TRBV10-3	TRBJ2-5	-
CASSLQSGANVLTF	TRBV28	TRBJ2-6	many
CASSSQGTGAPQHF	TRBV12-3/TRBV12-4	TRBJ1-5	few
CASSLGGPGGTGYTF	TRBV12-3/TRBV12-4	TRBJ1-2	many
CASSFGYSQETQYF	TRBV13	TRBJ2-5	few
CASSLEAGDGYTF	TRBV7-9	TRBJ1-2	many
CASSFSGTGSQPQHF	TRBV7-2	TRBJ1-5	-
CASSLRAGGPSGSSYEQYF	TRBV5-4	TRBJ2-7	-
CASSLFEGFYGYTF	TRBV12-3/TRBV12-4	TRBJ1-2	-
CATRREALAFF	TRBV19	TRBJ1-1	many
CASNRLAETGELFF	TRBV19	TRBJ2-2	-
CASGWGQMNTEAFF	TRBV12-3/TRBV12-4	TRBJ1-1	many
CASSVDSGRGETQYF	TRBV9	TRBJ2-5	many
CAWSATWSNYGYTF	TRBV30	TRBJ1-2	many
CASSLRLESYEQYF	TRBV27	TRBJ2-7	-
CAGVGAMNTEAFF	TRBV30	TRBJ1-1	many
CASSVNLNTEAFF	TRBV19	TRBJ1-1	many
CASSSPSGSQPQHF	TRBV12-3/TRBV12-4	TRBJ1-5	many
CASSLSGRGFGELFF	TRBV27	TRBJ2-2	many